This T cell receptor beta chain derives from a study of T-cell memory formation after mild COVID-19. A remark on this clonotype: As yet, its antigen is unknown.

Trimming cost V 5 bases and J 7 bases, with 18 bases left between them. From germline, CDR1 is SGHNT and CDR2 YENEEA. The CDR3 contains 14 residues. Study results and limitations: The finding that pre-infection memory included some responding clones suggested that cross-reactive memory joined. There was no confirmation that second-wave clones peaking on day 37 were SARS-CoV-2 specific.

TCRdb reprocessed the 5' RACE reads with MiXCR, giving one entry per CDR3 protein. Of 300,000 to 400,000 distinct CDR3 sequences detected, around 30% appear once; the ten largest clones hold about 13%. The V and J genes are TRBV11-3 and TRBJ2-7; D might be TRBD1 (6 bases). This TCR was recovered from an adult woman who had mild COVID-19 (a few samples of this study predate the infection). Cell type and time point are not known. The sequenced material came from PBMCs or a T cell subset sorted from them (not recorded which). DNA for the CDR3: TGTGCCAGCAGCCCGTCGGGGACAATTGAAGAGCAGTACTTC. It encodes CASSPSGTIEEQYF.